The 28 T cell receptor beta chains reported below all come from one sample, sequenced in a study of T cells after yellow fever vaccination. MiXCR, applied by TCRdb to the 5' RACE reads, yields one record per CDR3 protein. The profile shows hundreds of thousands of distinct CDR3 sequences, about 13% of them singletons. The material sequenced was PBMCs, taken on the day of the yellow fever booster vaccination. These receptors were collected from a young man who received the YFV17D yellow fever vaccine.

This clonotype was observed a few times. The chain joins TRBV7-2 to TRBJ2-1, with D perhaps matching TRBD2 (6 bases). CDR3 length: 14 amino acids. Trimming cost V 3 bases and J 3 bases, with 9 bases left between them. Per the germline V gene, CDR1 is SGHTA and CDR2 is FQGNSA. The CDR3 spells CASSLGGFYNEQFF. For the CDR3, the DNA is TGTGCCAGCAGCTTGGGAGGATTCTACAATGAGCAGTTCTTC. The variable domain in full, with the rest retrieved from reference TRBV7-2 and TRBJ2-1, is GAGVSQSPSNKVTEKGKDVELRCDPISGHTALYWYRQSLGQGLEFLIYFQGNSAPDKSGLPSDRFSAERTGGSVSTLTIQRTQQEDSAVYLCASSLGGFYNEQFFGPGTRLTVL.

This rearrangement joins TRBV5-1 to TRBJ2-3, with unresolved D. The CDR3 sequence is 15 residues long. Germline loops: CDR1 SGHRS, CDR2 YFSETQ. V was trimmed by 1 base and J by 4 bases, leaving 13 bases between them. Here the CDR3 reads CASSLSPTSSDTQYF. The CDR3 DNA is TGCGCCAGCAGCTTGTCGCCGACTTCTTCAGATACGCAGTATTTT. The whole variable domain, filled in from reference TRBV5-1 and TRBJ2-3, reads KAGVTQTPRYLIKTRGQQVTLSCSPISGHRSVSWYQQTPGQGLQFLFEYFSETQRNKGNFPGRFSGRQFSNSRSEMNVSTLELGDSALYLCASSLSPTSSDTQYFGPGTRLTVL.

The chain joins TRBV7-2 to TRBJ1-6; D is uncertain. Germline loops: CDR1 SGHTA, CDR2 FQGNSA. Trimming took off 1 base at V and 11 bases at J, with 6 bases between the two ends. The CDR3 is made up of 12 amino acids. As DNA, the CDR3 is TGTGCCAGCAGCTTAGAAATCCCACCCCTCCACTTT. Translating gives CASSLEIPPLHF.

The chain carries TRBV20-1 and TRBJ2-7; 10 bases match TRBD2. V shed 3 bases, J shed 5 bases, and the junction held 4 bases outside the gene matches. This CDR3 spans 13 amino acids. CDR1 and CDR2 from the germline V gene are DFQATT and SNEGSKA (reference sequence). The CDR3: CSASLSGRNEQYF. CDR3 nucleotide sequence: TGCAGTGCTAGTCTTAGCGGGAGGAACGAGCAGTACTTC.

The genes are TRBV7-2 and TRBJ1-5, with 7 nucleotides matching TRBD1. This CDR3 contains 16 residues. With V trimmed by 1 base and J by 3 bases, 6 bases remained unmatched. Germline lookup yields CDR1 SGHTA and CDR2 FQGNSA. In nucleotides, the CDR3 is TGTGCCAGCAGCTTAGGGCGCAGGGGGTACAATCAGCCCCAGCATTTT. This codes for CASSLGRRGYNQPQHF.

This clonotype was seen a handful of times. The J gene is TRBJ2-1, the V gene TRBV7-2; 16 nucleotides agree with TRBD2. The V and J ends lost 3 bases and 2 bases, in that order; junction bases with no gene match: 7. The CDR3 totals 19 residues. The germline CDR1 and CDR2 sequences are SGHTA and FQGNSA. The chain's CDR3 is CASSLRGTSGRETYNEQFF. The CDR3, as DNA: TGTGCCAGCAGCTTGCGCGGGACTAGCGGGAGGGAGACCTACAATGAGCAGTTCTTC.

This clonotype was observed a few times. V usage is TRBV7-9 and J usage is TRBJ2-1; D perhaps matches TRBD2 (5 bases). V lost 11 bases, J lost 2 bases, and 13 bases lay in between. CDR3 size: 13 residues. CDR1 and CDR2 (germline): SEHNR, FQNEAQ (reference sequence). CDR3 region: CAAERRTYNEQFF. The CDR3 DNA follows: TGTGCCGCTGAGCGGAGGACCTACAATGAGCAGTTCTTC.

The chain couples TRBV5-1 to TRBJ2-7; D call uncertain. The CDR3 contains 18 residues. The V end was cut by 0 bases, the J end by 1 base, with 20 bases between. Germline values: CDR1 SGHRS, CDR2 YFSETQ. In nucleotides, the CDR3 is TGCGCCAGCAGCTTGGGAGTCCGGAATCCGGACCTGTCCTACGAGCAGTACTTC. Its translation: CASSLGVRNPDLSYEQYF.

This clonotype was detected a few times. The rearrangement links TRBV6-1 to TRBJ2-3; 7 nucleotides line up with TRBD1. The junction had 6 bases not matched to a gene; V was cut back by 4 bases and J by 2 bases. The CDR3 runs 15 residues. Germline assignment: CDR1 MNHNS and CDR2 SASEGT. DNA for the CDR3: TGTGCCAGCAGTGGAGACAGGGTTGCCACAGATACGCAGTATTTT. Encoded protein: CASSGDRVATDTQYF.

This clonotype was recorded only once. It may be a read error: a sequence one base away is much more abundant. The chain couples TRBV4-3 to TRBJ2-1; unclear D gene. The CDR3 is 15 amino acids. Per germline, CDR1 LGHNA and CDR2 YSLEER. V lost 3 bases to trimming and J lost 0 bases, with 9 bases between them. CDR3 DNA sequence: TGCGCCAGCAGCCAGGGTCATAGCTCCTACAATGAGCAGTTCTTC. Amino acid sequence: CASSQGHSSYNEQFF.

V gene TRBV9 combines with J gene TRBJ2-7; D unresolved. The germline gives CDR1 SGDLS, CDR2 YYNGEE. CDR3 length: 15 residues. The ends were cut back, 4 bases at V and 7 bases at J, with 21 bases in the middle. The CDR3 DNA reads TGTGCCAGCAGCCAGACCGGCGGCCCGACCCGGGAGCAGTACTTC. This codes for CASSQTGGPTREQYF.

The chain is built from TRBV10-3 and TRBJ2-7, with D unresolved. The ends were cut back, 5 bases at V and 6 bases at J, with 8 bases in the middle. The CDR3 runs to 11 residues. Germline CDR1 and CDR2: ENHRY and SYGVKD. The CDR3 loop reads CAISPASEQYF. The CDR3 bases are TGTGCCATCAGTCCCGCGAGCGAGCAGTACTTC.

This sequence joins TRBV12-3 or TRBV12-4 and TRBJ2-5; 7 bases agree with TRBD2. With 8 bases clipped from V and 1 base from J, the junction kept 7 bases outside the gene matches. The CDR3 has 14 residues. The CDR3, as DNA: TGTGCCAGCGGTCGGGCTAGCGGCCAAGAGACCCAGTACTTC. It codes for CASGRASGQETQYF.

V usage is TRBV15 and J usage is TRBJ2-7; 8 bases fit TRBD1. Germline V gene data show CDR1 as LNHNV and CDR2 as YYDKDF (reference sequence). The CDR3 runs to 13 residues. V was pared by 6 bases and J by 1 base, with 2 bases of the junction left unmatched. This CDR3 reads CATRGTGSYEQYF. The CDR3 DNA reads TGTGCCACCAGGGGGACAGGATCCTACGAGCAGTACTTC.

This clonotype was detected a few times. This chain uses TRBV5-6 with TRBJ1-1; D ambiguous. Germline CDR1 is SGHDT and CDR2 is YYEEEE. The CDR3 consists of 15 residues. Trimming removed 2 bases from V and 0 bases from J, with 11 bases in between. CDR3 amino acids: CASSLWTVVNTEAFF. The DNA of the CDR3 is TGTGCCAGCAGCTTATGGACGGTAGTGAACACTGAAGCTTTCTTT. The full variable domain, completed using reference TRBV5-6 and TRBJ1-1, is DAGVTQSPTHLIKTRGQQVTLRCSPKSGHDTVSWYQQALGQGPQFIFQYYEEEERQRGNFPDRFSGHQFPNYSSELNVNALLLGDSALYLCASSLWTVVNTEAFFGQGTRLTVV.

The gene calls are TRBV5-1 and TRBJ2-5; the D gene is possibly TRBD1 (5 bases). V dropped 4 bases and J dropped 2 bases, with 15 bases sitting between them. Germline-derived CDR1 and CDR2 are SGHRS and YFSETQ. There are 15 residues in the CDR3. The CDR3, as DNA: TGCGCCAGCAGCCCGATCATCAGGGCGCAAGAGACCCAGTACTTC. Its translation is CASSPIIRAQETQYF.

This clonotype was observed a few times. This chain connects TRBV14 to TRBJ2-1; 8 bases agree with TRBD2. Per germline, CDR1 SGHDN and CDR2 FVKESK. V shed 5 bases, J shed 0 bases, and the junction held 12 bases outside the gene matches. This CDR3 is 18 amino acids long. The DNA for the CDR3 is TGTGCCAGCAGCTCCCCGCCGGGAAGCGGGAGCTCCTACAATGAGCAGTTCTTC. As protein: CASSSPPGSGSSYNEQFF. Supplemented by reference TRBV14 and TRBJ2-1, the full variable domain reads EAGVTQFPSHSVIEKGQTVTLRCDPISGHDNLYWYRRVMGKEIKFLLHFVKESKQDESGMPNNRFLAERTGGTYSTLKVQPAELEDSGVYFCASSSPPGSGSSYNEQFFGPGTRLTVL.

This clonotype occurred many times. V and J are TRBV15 and TRBJ2-1; D remains ambiguous. CDR1 and CDR2 (germline): LNHNV, YYDKDF (reference sequence). Trimming cost V 0 bases and J 6 bases, with 6 bases left between them. This CDR3 comprises 13 residues. In nucleotides, the CDR3 is TGTGCCACCAGCAGAGAAGGGCTCAATGAGCAGTTCTTC. Its protein is CATSREGLNEQFF. Together with reference TRBV15 and TRBJ2-1, the CDR3 gives the full variable domain: DAMVIQNPRYQVTQFGKPVTLSCSQTLNHNVMYWYQQKSSQAPKLLFHYYDKDFNNEADTPDNFQSRRPNTSFCFLDIRSPGLGDTAMYLCATSREGLNEQFFGPGTRLTVL.

This clonotype was found a few times. The rearrangement uses TRBV6-1 and TRBJ2-3, with D unclear. The CDR3 has 14 residues. Per the germline V gene, CDR1 is MNHNS and CDR2 is SASEGT. Trimming removed 0 bases from V and 2 bases from J, with 6 bases in between. In DNA form, the CDR3 reads TGTGCCAGCAGTGAAGCAGGCTACACAGATACGCAGTATTTT. As protein: CASSEAGYTDTQYF.

The V gene is TRBV5-1, the J gene TRBJ2-1; D might be TRBD1 or TRBD2, each matching 5 bases. Germline V CDR1 and CDR2: SGHRS, YFSETQ. This CDR3 has 15 amino acids. V dropped 4 bases and J dropped 9 bases, with 20 bases sitting between them. Written as DNA, the CDR3 is TGCGCCAGCAGCCCATCGGGACCACCTTTGGGTGAGCAGTTCTTC. Protein product: CASSPSGPPLGEQFF. Drawing the rest from reference TRBV5-1 and TRBJ2-1, the complete variable domain is KAGVTQTPRYLIKTRGQQVTLSCSPISGHRSVSWYQQTPGQGLQFLFEYFSETQRNKGNFPGRFSGRQFSNSRSEMNVSTLELGDSALYLCASSPSGPPLGEQFFGPGTRLTVL.

This clonotype was picked up a small number of times. The J gene is TRBJ2-5, the V gene TRBV5-1; no clear D. Germline V gene lookup returns CDR1 SGHRS and CDR2 YFSETQ. The CDR3 spans 13 residues. Trimming took 7 bases from V and 5 from J, leaving 15 bases between them. The CDR3 protein is CASSRDVSETQYF. DNA of the CDR3: TGCGCCAGCTCCCGAGACGTTTCGGAGACCCAGTACTTC.

The rearrangement links TRBV28 to TRBJ2-1, with D perhaps given as TRBD1 or TRBD2 (5 bases each). The germline gives CDR1 MDHEN, CDR2 SYDVKM. The CDR3 is made up of 12 amino acids. V was trimmed by 9 bases and J by 3 bases, leaving 9 bases between them. The CDR3 DNA sequence: TGTGCCAGTAGAGGGGTCTACAATGAGCAGTTCTTC. Residues: CASRGVYNEQFF.

This clonotype appeared a few times. The V gene is TRBV20-1, the J gene TRBJ2-1; D is tentatively TRBD1 or TRBD2 (6 bases each). Germline values: CDR1 DFQATT, CDR2 SNEGSKA (reference sequence). CDR3 length equals 15 residues. The V end lost 4 bases, the J end lost 9 bases, and 22 bases lay between the germline ends. The CDR3 nucleotides are TGCAGTGCTACCGAGGGGGGACCAACGAACCTTGAGCAGTTCTTC. Its translation: CSATEGGPTNLEQFF.

This chain connects TRBV6-5 to TRBJ2-7; D perhaps matches TRBD2 (7 bases). The CDR3 runs 16 residues. V lost 0 bases and J lost 2, with 14 bases in between. Germline V gene lookup returns CDR1 MNHEY and CDR2 SVGAGI. CDR3 in DNA: TGTGCCAGCAGTTACTCAATACAGGGACTAACCTACGAGCAGTACTTC. Translated, it gives CASSYSIQGLTYEQYF.

The V call is TRBV19, the J call TRBJ2-3, with D unresolved. The germline CDR1 and CDR2 sequences are LNHDA and SQIVND (reference sequence). This CDR3 comprises 14 residues. V was trimmed by 4 bases and J by 4 bases, leaving 12 bases between them. CDR3 amino acids: CASSNPYRADTQYF. As DNA, the CDR3 is TGTGCCAGTAGTAACCCGTACCGGGCAGATACGCAGTATTTT.

The rearrangement uses TRBV18 and TRBJ2-6; D call uncertain. Germline CDR1 reads KGHSH; CDR2 reads LQKENI. This CDR3 is 14 amino acids long. The ends were cut back, 4 bases at V and 2 bases at J, with 6 bases in the middle. CDR3: CASSREPGANVLTF. The CDR3 DNA is TGTGCCAGCTCACGGGAACCTGGGGCCAACGTCCTGACTTTC.

There are a few counts of this clonotype. The chain recombines TRBV30 with TRBJ2-7, with 11 bases matching TRBD2. The germline CDR1 and CDR2 sequences are GTSNPN and SVGIG (reference sequence). Germline trimming cut 1 base from V and 4 bases from J; bases unmatched to any gene: 6. CDR3 length equals 15 residues. The CDR3 spells CAWSAPGLAVYEQYF. CDR3 in DNA: TGTGCCTGGAGTGCGCCGGGACTAGCGGTTTACGAGCAGTACTTC.

This chain uses TRBV9 with TRBJ2-7; tentatively, D is TRBD2 (5 bases). CDR3 size: 13 residues. Between the trimmed V and J ends, which lost 0 bases and 1 base, there was a span of 5 bases. Germline CDR1 is SGDLS and CDR2 is YYNGEE. The CDR3 region has the DNA TGTGCCAGCAGCGTAGGGGAGTCCTACGAGCAGTACTTC. It yields the protein CASSVGESYEQYF.